These T cell receptor beta chains were read from a single sample in a study of breast tumors, draining lymph nodes, adjacent tissues. TCRdb ran MiXCR on the multiplex PCR reads and lists one entry per CDR3 protein. The sample includes 100,000 or so distinct CDR3 sequences, 21% of them seen just once. Sequenced material: axillary lymph node tissue. The receptors were gathered from a female donor with breast cancer. Some clones in this sample may be carry-over from other donors' samples. Both conserved end residues are part of each CDR3. Fields, in order: CDR3 protein, CDR3 DNA, V gene, D gene, CDR3 length, J gene, clone size. The D gene is left open where the match is weak. Rows may omit the clone size; those that give it use once, few, many or a size class.

cdr3_aa: CAWSVGTEAFF; cdr3_nt: TGTGCCTGGAGTGTGGGGACTGAAGCTTTCTTT; v_call: TRBV30; d_call: -; cdr3_length: 11; j_call: TRBJ1-1; clone_size: few
cdr3_aa: CASSPRGLDYNEQFF; cdr3_nt: TGTGCCAGCAGCCCCCGGGGACTAGACTACAATGAGCAGTTCTTC; v_call: TRBV9; d_call: TRBD2; cdr3_length: 15; j_call: TRBJ2-1; clone_size: -
cdr3_aa: CASRQPGGYGYTF; cdr3_nt: TGTGCCAGCAGGCAACCCGGGGGGTATGGCTACACCTTC; v_call: TRBV6-2/TRBV6-3; d_call: -; cdr3_length: 13; j_call: TRBJ1-2; clone_size: many
cdr3_aa: CASSFTSVSSGNTIYF; cdr3_nt: TGTGCCAGCAGCTTTACGAGTGTGAGCTCTGGAAACACCATATATTTT; v_call: TRBV7-9; d_call: -; cdr3_length: 16; j_call: TRBJ1-3; clone_size: many
cdr3_aa: CASSTDRQNYGYTF; cdr3_nt: TGTGCCAGCAGCACGGACAGACAAAACTATGGCTACACCTTC; v_call: TRBV2; d_call: -; cdr3_length: 14; j_call: TRBJ1-2; clone_size: many
cdr3_aa: CASRQGGDEQYF; cdr3_nt: TGTGCCAGTCGACAGGGGGGCGACGAGCAGTACTTC; v_call: TRBV18; d_call: TRBD1; cdr3_length: 12; j_call: TRBJ2-7; clone_size: -
cdr3_aa: CASSLARGLRDPTYNEQFF; cdr3_nt: TGCGCCAGCAGCTTGGCCCGCGGTTTGCGGGACCCCACCTACAATGAGCAGTTCTTC; v_call: TRBV5-1; d_call: -; cdr3_length: 19; j_call: TRBJ2-1; clone_size: many
cdr3_aa: CAYRPWDSPNSPLHF; cdr3_nt: TGTGCCTACCGACCGTGGGACTCCCCTAATTCACCCCTCCACTTT; v_call: TRBV30; d_call: -; cdr3_length: 15; j_call: TRBJ1-6; clone_size: many
cdr3_aa: CASSVGTGDTGELFF; cdr3_nt: TGTGCCAGCAGCGTCGGGACAGGGGACACCGGGGAGCTGTTTTTT; v_call: TRBV9; d_call: TRBD1; cdr3_length: 15; j_call: TRBJ2-2; clone_size: many
cdr3_aa: CASSPWGGTGPPGEQYF; cdr3_nt: TGTGCCAGTAGTCCGTGGGGGGGTACCGGGCCACCGGGGGAGCAGTACTTC; v_call: TRBV19; d_call: TRBD2; cdr3_length: 17; j_call: TRBJ2-7; clone_size: many
cdr3_aa: CAISESAGGGVNEQFF; cdr3_nt: TGTGCCATCAGTGAGTCGGCGGGCGGGGGGGTTAATGAGCAGTTCTTC; v_call: TRBV10-3; d_call: TRBD2; cdr3_length: 16; j_call: TRBJ2-1; clone_size: many
cdr3_aa: CASSNTGVETQYF; cdr3_nt: TGTGCCAGCAGTAATACAGGGGTAGAGACCCAGTACTTC; v_call: TRBV2; d_call: TRBD1; cdr3_length: 13; j_call: TRBJ2-5; clone_size: many
cdr3_aa: CASSLRSGQGGETQYF; cdr3_nt: TGTGCCAGCAGCTTGAGATCTGGACAGGGTGGAGAGACCCAGTACTTC; v_call: TRBV5-4; d_call: TRBD1; cdr3_length: 16; j_call: TRBJ2-5; clone_size: many
cdr3_aa: CASSLIGGLRNYGYTF; cdr3_nt: TGTGCCAGCAGCTTAATAGGGGGCCTCAGGAACTATGGCTACACCTTC; v_call: TRBV27; d_call: TRBD1; cdr3_length: 16; j_call: TRBJ1-2; clone_size: many
cdr3_aa: CATSGGGGSRNEQFF; cdr3_nt: TGTGCCACCAGTGGGGGGGGGGGCTCTCGGAATGAGCAGTTCTTC; v_call: TRBV24-1; d_call: -; cdr3_length: 15; j_call: TRBJ2-1; clone_size: many
cdr3_aa: CASSYRLAGEHEQFF; cdr3_nt: TGTGCCAGCAGCTACCGACTAGCGGGAGAACATGAGCAGTTCTTC; v_call: TRBV11-2; d_call: TRBD2; cdr3_length: 15; j_call: TRBJ2-1; clone_size: many
cdr3_aa: CAISGGTSGAYEQYF; cdr3_nt: TGTGCCATCAGTGGGGGTACTAGCGGGGCCTACGAGCAGTACTTC; v_call: TRBV10-3; d_call: TRBD2; cdr3_length: 15; j_call: TRBJ2-7; clone_size: many
cdr3_aa: CSARDGIAGGQETQYF; cdr3_nt: TGCAGTGCTAGAGATGGGATAGCGGGAGGGCAAGAGACCCAGTACTTC; v_call: TRBV20-1; d_call: TRBD2; cdr3_length: 16; j_call: TRBJ2-5; clone_size: many
cdr3_aa: CASSARLGGEQFF; cdr3_nt: TGTGCCAGCAGCGCCAGACTAGGGGGTGAGCAGTTCTTC; v_call: TRBV9; d_call: -; cdr3_length: 13; j_call: TRBJ2-1; clone_size: many
cdr3_aa: CASSSTGTLYGYTF; cdr3_nt: TGTGCCAGCAGCTCGACCGGGACCCTCTATGGCTACACCTTC; v_call: TRBV7-9; d_call: -; cdr3_length: 14; j_call: TRBJ1-2; clone_size: many
cdr3_aa: CASSGQISTDTQYF; cdr3_nt: TGTGCCAGTAGTGGACAGATCAGCACAGATACGCAGTATTTT; v_call: TRBV19; d_call: -; cdr3_length: 14; j_call: TRBJ2-3; clone_size: many
cdr3_aa: CASSGPAPGGGAGGIYTF; cdr3_nt: TGTGCCAGCAGCGGACCAGCCCCAGGGGGGGGGGCTGGTGGCATCTACACCTTC; v_call: TRBV6-6; d_call: TRBD1; cdr3_length: 18; j_call: TRBJ1-2; clone_size: -
cdr3_aa: CASSLGGSSGNTIYF; cdr3_nt: TGTGCCAGCAGCTTAGGCGGGAGCTCTGGAAACACCATATATTTT; v_call: TRBV7-9; d_call: -; cdr3_length: 15; j_call: TRBJ1-3; clone_size: many
cdr3_aa: CAISKSGNQETQYF; cdr3_nt: TGTGCCATCAGCAAGTCGGGTAACCAAGAGACCCAGTACTTC; v_call: TRBV10-3; d_call: -; cdr3_length: 14; j_call: TRBJ2-5; clone_size: -
cdr3_aa: CASSPGLAKPSRETQYF; cdr3_nt: TGTGCCAGCAGCCCGGGACTAGCGAAGCCAAGTAGGGAGACCCAGTACTTC; v_call: TRBV7-3; d_call: TRBD2; cdr3_length: 17; j_call: TRBJ2-5; clone_size: many
cdr3_aa: CASSSNPNSEYF; cdr3_nt: TGTGCCAGCAGTTCCAATCCCAACTCGGAGTACTTC; v_call: TRBV28; d_call: -; cdr3_length: 12; j_call: TRBJ2-7; clone_size: many
cdr3_aa: CASSPTGPNEQFF; cdr3_nt: TGTGCCAGCAGCCCGACAGGGCCCAATGAGCAGTTCTTC; v_call: TRBV28; d_call: TRBD1; cdr3_length: 13; j_call: TRBJ2-1; clone_size: few
cdr3_aa: CASSQDDPYEQYF; cdr3_nt: TGTGCCAGCAGCCAAGATGACCCCTACGAGCAGTACTTC; v_call: TRBV4-2; d_call: -; cdr3_length: 13; j_call: TRBJ2-7; clone_size: many
cdr3_aa: CASSLVDEQYF; cdr3_nt: TGTGCCAGCAGCTTGGTGGACGAGCAGTACTTC; v_call: TRBV5-5; d_call: -; cdr3_length: 11; j_call: TRBJ2-7; clone_size: many